These 30 T cell receptor beta chains were all obtained from the same sample, sequenced in a study of shared clonotypes between healthy human individuals. This table comes from immunoSEQ multiplex PCR, and its TCRdb copy is limited to in-frame clones, with some not included. Among 950,000 to 1,100,000 clones listed, about 75% were seen once. The sequenced sample was memory CD4+ T cells sorted from blood. Subset noted: CD45RA-negative fraction. These receptors all come from a young man in good health.

The V call is TRBV5-1, the J call TRBJ2-3, with D unresolved. Trimming left V 3 bases short and J 4 bases short, with 12 bases between. The CDR3 loop spans 14 amino acids. Germline assignment: CDR1 SGHRS and CDR2 YFSETQ. In DNA form, the CDR3 reads TGCGCCAGCAGCTCTGGACGGAGAGCAGATACGCAGTATTTT. Residues: CASSSGRRADTQYF. The full variable domain, with the rest looked up from reference TRBV5-1 and TRBJ2-3, is KAGVTQTPRYLIKTRGQQVTLSCSPISGHRSVSWYQQTPGQGLQFLFEYFSETQRNKGNFPGRFSGRQFSNSRSEMNVSTLELGDSALYLCASSSGRRADTQYFGPGTRLTVL.

The rearrangement uses TRBV7-3 and TRBJ2-1, with 10 bases matching TRBD1. Germline V CDR1 and CDR2: SGHTA, FQGTGA. The CDR3 extends over 15 amino acids. J was trimmed by 7 bases and V by 5 bases; bases with no gene match: 8. The CDR3 DNA follows: TGTGCCAGCAGCCGACAGGGGGCGGAAGGTAATGAGCAGTTCTTC. Translated: CASSRQGAEGNEQFF.

The table lists this clone with a count of one. The chain carries TRBV4-3 and TRBJ2-2, with TRBD2 identical over 14 bases. The ends lost 5 bases at V and 5 bases at J; junction bases unmatched: 10. The CDR3 sequence is 18 residues long. In germline, CDR1 is LGHNA, CDR2 YSLEER. As DNA, the CDR3 is TGCGCCAGCAGCAAGGGACTAGCGGGAGTAAAATATACCGGGGAGCTGTTTTTT. Encoded protein: CASSKGLAGVKYTGELFF.

The chain uses TRBV5-4 and TRBJ2-1; D remains ambiguous. The CDR3 extends over 12 amino acids. The V gene lost 3 bases and the J gene lost 2 bases, with 3 bases spanning the gap. From germline, CDR1 is SGHNT and CDR2 YYREEE (reference sequence). CDR3 bases: TGTGCCAGCAGCTCTCCCTACAATGAGCAGTTCTTC. Protein product: CASSSPYNEQFF.

This clone was recorded a few times. DNA for the CDR3: TGTGCCAGCAGGCTTGTAACTAATGAAAAACTGTTTTTT. Its protein product is CASRLVTNEKLFF. The chain employs TRBV2 and TRBJ1-4; no clear D. This CDR3 contains 13 residues. Deletions cut 6 bases from V and 1 base from J, with 6 bases between. Germline V gene sequence: CDR1 SNHLY, CDR2 FYNNEI.

V is TRBV30 and J is TRBJ1-1; no reliable D call. This CDR3 region has 15 residues. The germline V gene has CDR1 GTSNPN and CDR2 SVGIG (reference sequence). V lost 1 base and J lost 1, with 13 bases in between. CDR3 DNA sequence: TGTGCCTGGAGTGCGTTCATGGACCCGAACACTGAAGCTTTCTTT. Translated, it gives CAWSAFMDPNTEAFF.

Turning to this clone: The sample carries other DNA sequences with the same CDR3. V and J are TRBV5-1 and TRBJ1-5; no clear D. Trimming stripped 0 bases from V and 3 bases from J, with 7 bases between. CDR3 size: 14 residues. Germline-derived CDR1 and CDR2 are SGHRS and YFSETQ. CDR3 nucleotides: TGCGCCAGCAGCTTGGACCCTACCAATCAGCCCCAGCATTTT. Its translation is CASSLDPTNQPQHF.

This clone was found a few times. V gene TRBV29-1 combines with J gene TRBJ1-1; a weak D match, TRBD1 (5 bases). The V end lost 3 bases, the J end lost 8 bases, and 7 bases lay between the germline ends. The CDR3 length is 10 residues. The germline V gene encodes CDR1 SQVTM and CDR2 ANQGSEA. CDR3 nucleotide sequence: TGCAGCGTTGAGTGGGGGGAAGCTTTCTTT. Amino acid sequence: CSVEWGEAFF.

Remarks on this clone: Other DNA sequences in this sample translate to the same CDR3. The rearrangement links TRBV18 to TRBJ2-3; a possible D gene is TRBD1 (6 bases). This CDR3 spans 16 amino acids. Per the germline V gene, CDR1 is KGHSH and CDR2 is LQKENI. V lost 0 bases and J lost 1, with 11 bases in between. The CDR3 DNA reads as TGTGCCAGCTCACCACCACGACAGGCTGGCACAGATACGCAGTATTTT. This translates into CASSPPRQAGTDTQYF.

The chain links TRBV28 to TRBJ2-6, with D perhaps matching TRBD1 or TRBD2 (6 bases each). The V gene lost 7 bases and the J gene lost 1 base, with 8 bases spanning the gap. CDR1 is MDHEN, CDR2 SYDVKM, per germline. The CDR3 runs to 14 residues. CDR3 protein: CASKGGSGANVLTF. DNA of the CDR3: TGTGCCAGCAAGGGGGGTTCTGGGGCCAACGTCCTGACTTTC.

The CDR3 loop is CASIAGESSYNSPLHF. The CDR3, as DNA: TGTGCCAGCATCGCCGGGGAATCAAGCTATAATTCACCCCTCCACTTT. The chain couples TRBV2 to TRBJ1-6; no reliable D call. The CDR3 spans 16 residues. The V gene lost 7 bases and the J gene lost 3 bases, with 16 bases spanning the gap. CDR1 and CDR2 from the germline V gene are SNHLY and FYNNEI. The full variable domain, its missing parts supplied by reference TRBV2 and TRBJ1-6, is EPEVTQTPSHQVTQMGQEVILRCVPISNHLYFYWYRQILGQKVEFLVSFYNNEISEKSEIFDDQFSVERPDGSNFTLKIRSTKLEDSAMYFCASIAGESSYNSPLHFGNGTRLTVT.

The V and J genes are TRBV6-1 and TRBJ1-4, with D hard to call. V was pared by 2 bases and J by 4 bases, with 14 bases between. This CDR3 has 16 residues. The germline V gene encodes CDR1 MNHNS and CDR2 SASEGT. DNA for the CDR3: TGTGCCAGCAGTGAAATCTACGACCGGGTTAATGAAAAACTGTTTTTT. Amino acids: CASSEIYDRVNEKLFF.

Points on this clone: Being one base from a much bigger clone, this may be a read error. V and J are TRBV5-3 and TRBJ1-2; a possible D gene is TRBD1 (5 bases). TRBV5-3 is treated as an ORF (open reading frame) with a function not yet certain. The length of the CDR3 is 13 residues. V lost 3 bases to trimming and J lost 2 bases, with 8 bases between them. The CDR3 loop reads CARSSRDNYGYTF. CDR3 nucleotides: TGTGCCAGAAGCTCCCGGGACAACTATGGCTACACCTTC.

This chain joins TRBV5-1 and TRBJ2-3, with a tentative D call TRBD1 (6 bases). Germline V gene sequence: CDR1 SGHRS, CDR2 YFSETQ. V was pared by 0 bases and J by 1 base, with 15 bases between. This CDR3 comprises 17 residues. In nucleotides, the CDR3 is TGCGCCAGCAGCTTGGCCTTGCGCAGGGGAGGCACAGATACGCAGTATTTT. Its protein product is CASSLALRRGGTDTQYF. The complete variable domain, with remaining parts taken from reference TRBV5-1 and TRBJ2-3, reads KAGVTQTPRYLIKTRGQQVTLSCSPISGHRSVSWYQQTPGQGLQFLFEYFSETQRNKGNFPGRFSGRQFSNSRSEMNVSTLELGDSALYLCASSLALRRGGTDTQYFGPGTRLTVL.

In its sample, this clone was seen a few times. In nucleotides, the CDR3 is TGCGCCAGCAGCACTGAACCCGGGACAGCTGGCGAGCAGTACTTC. It yields the protein CASSTEPGTAGEQYF. The chain joins TRBV5-1 to TRBJ2-7, with 7 bases identical to TRBD1. With V trimmed by 4 bases and J by 6 bases, 13 bases remained unmatched. The CDR3 spans 15 residues. Germline V gene lookup returns CDR1 SGHRS and CDR2 YFSETQ.

The V and J genes are TRBV28 and TRBJ1-4, with unresolved D. Germline lookup yields CDR1 MDHEN and CDR2 SYDVKM. V was pared by 5 bases and J by 0 bases, with 10 bases between. This CDR3 is built from 15 residues. The CDR3 here is CASSVLTATNEKLFF. The CDR3 coding sequence is TGTGCCAGCAGTGTATTGACGGCAACTAATGAAAAACTGTTTTTT.

This clone was seen a single time. The V gene is TRBV6-5, the J gene TRBJ1-1; D is unclear. The V gene's germline CDR1 is MNHEY and CDR2 SVGAGI. Trimming pared 8 bases from V and 4 bases from J, leaving 17 bases between. There are 14 residues in the CDR3. This CDR3 reads CASSVQAAGTEAFF. CDR3 in DNA: TGTGCCAGCTCGGTCCAGGCCGCCGGCACTGAAGCTTTCTTT.

V gene TRBV28 combines with J gene TRBJ2-7, with D tentatively TRBD1 or TRBD2 (7 bases each). The V end was cut by 7 bases, the J end by 6 bases, with 22 bases between. The CDR3 loop spans 15 amino acids. Germline CDR1 and CDR2: MDHEN and SYDVKM. The CDR3 region is CASIYSAGGAAEQYF. CDR3 DNA: TGTGCCAGCATCTATTCGGCAGGGGGGGCAGCCGAGCAGTACTTC. The whole variable domain, remainder taken from reference TRBV28 and TRBJ2-7, is DVKVTQSSRYLVKRTGEKVFLECVQDMDHENMFWYRQDPGLGLRLIYFSYDVKMKEKGDIPEGYSVSREKKERFSLILESASTNQTSMYLCASIYSAGGAAEQYFGPGTRLTVT.

The rearrangement links TRBV5-4 to TRBJ1-2; 10 nucleotides align to TRBD1. Per germline, CDR1 SGHNT and CDR2 YYREEE (reference sequence). The junction had 11 bases not matched to a gene; V was cut back by 4 bases and J by 5 bases. The CDR3 consists of 16 residues. As DNA, the CDR3 is TGTGCCAGCAGCCAAGGGGGGACAGGGGTCCTATATGGCTACACCTTC. It translates to CASSQGGTGVLYGYTF.

The chain carries TRBV4-3 and TRBJ2-5; D remains ambiguous. The CDR3 is 16 residues long. Looked up from germline, CDR1 is LGHNA and CDR2 is YSLEER. V was pared by 0 bases and J by 7 bases, with 18 bases between. In DNA form, the CDR3 reads TGCGCCAGCAGCCAAGATCCGAATACGCGACCGGGGACCCAGTACTTC. It translates to CASSQDPNTRPGTQYF.

The chain is built from TRBV15 and TRBJ2-7; 9 bases map to TRBD1. Looked up from germline, CDR1 is LNHNV and CDR2 is YYDKDF (reference sequence). The junction had 6 bases not matched to a gene; V was cut back by 5 bases and J by 1 base. This CDR3 is built from 15 residues. The CDR3, as DNA: TGTGCCACCAGCTGGGGGACAGGGAGGTCCTACGAGCAGTACTTC. It encodes CATSWGTGRSYEQYF.

In the case of this clone: A much larger clone lies one base from this, so it may be a read error. The genes are TRBV7-2 and TRBJ2-5; maybe TRBD1 (5 bases). Germline V gives CDR1 SGHTA, CDR2 FQGNSA. The CDR3 loop spans 13 amino acids. Trimming took off 1 base at V and 3 bases at J, with 6 bases between the two ends. The CDR3 loop reads CASSLGQKETQYF. The CDR3 DNA sequence: TGTGCCAGCAGCTTAGGACAGAAAGAGACCCAGTACTTC.

This clone was seen repeatedly, ten times or more. This chain uses TRBV4-1 with TRBJ2-3; D is unresolved. V was trimmed by 3 bases and J by 1 base, leaving 14 bases between them. The CDR3 is made up of 16 amino acids. Germline loops: CDR1 MGHRA, CDR2 YSYEKL. CDR3 sequence (DNA): TGCGCCAGCAGCCAGCCCTTCGCCCGGGGCACAGATACGCAGTATTTT. Translated: CASSQPFARGTDTQYF.

The chain joins TRBV30 to TRBJ1-2; TRBD1 matches at 8 bases. The V segment lost 3 bases and the J segment 4 bases; nucleotides outside the gene matches: 1. This CDR3 spans 12 amino acids. CDR1 GTSNPN and CDR2 SVGIG come from the germline V gene (reference sequence). The CDR3 DNA sequence: TGTGCCTGGAGAGACAGGGGCTATGGCTACACCTTC. It yields the protein CAWRDRGYGYTF. Full variable domain (rest looked up from reference TRBV30 and TRBJ1-2): SQTIHQWPATLVQPVGSPLSLECTVEGTSNPNLYWYRQAAGRGLQLLFYSVGIGQISSEVPQNLSASRPQDRQFILSSKKLLLSDSGFYLCAWRDRGYGYTFGSGTRLTVV.

The rearrangement links TRBV27 to TRBJ2-7, with D possibly being TRBD1 (6 bases). The CDR3 is 15 amino acids. CDR1 and CDR2 (germline): MNHEY, SMNVEV (reference sequence). V dropped 7 bases and J dropped 1 base, with 17 bases sitting between them. The CDR3 loop reads CASNRPDSSSYEQYF. The DNA for the CDR3 is TGTGCCAGCAATCGTCCGGACAGCAGTTCCTACGAGCAGTACTTC.

This clone was counted many times. The chain combines TRBV9 with TRBJ2-2, with 10 nucleotides matching TRBD1. Looked up from germline, CDR1 is SGDLS and CDR2 is YYNGEE. This CDR3 has 15 amino acids. V trimming: 1 base; J trimming: 6 bases; junction bases outside the gene matches: 3. The CDR3 sequence: CASSVWDRGPGELFF. CDR3 bases: TGTGCCAGCAGCGTATGGGACAGGGGCCCCGGGGAGCTGTTTTTT.

The V gene is TRBV11-2, the J gene TRBJ1-1; weak D call: TRBD1 (5 bases). Trimming took 1 base from V and 4 from J, leaving 10 bases between them. Germline V gene lookup returns CDR1 SGHAT and CDR2 FQNNGV. This CDR3 contains 14 residues. The CDR3 coding sequence is TGTGCCAGCAGCTTAGTAGGGGAACGCACTGAAGCTTTCTTT. Its protein product is CASSLVGERTEAFF.

Only a few counts were recorded for this clone. The chain joins TRBV10-3 to TRBJ1-6; 8 bases line up with TRBD1. The CDR3 has 15 amino acids. The trim removed 6 bases at V and 7 bases at J, leaving 8 bases unmatched. Germline CDR1 ENHRY, CDR2 SYGVKD. The CDR3 is CAISPGGDRNSPLHF. CDR3 nucleotides: TGTGCCATCAGCCCAGGGGGGGACAGGAATTCACCCCTCCACTTT.

CDR3 sequence reads: CAWRAQGGRNEQFF. CDR3 nucleotides: TGTGCCTGGAGGGCACAGGGGGGCCGCAATGAGCAGTTCTTC. V is TRBV30 and J is TRBJ2-1, with TRBD1 matching 8 bases. The CDR3 sequence is 14 residues long. The germline V gene encodes CDR1 GTSNPN and CDR2 SVGIG (reference sequence). The ends lost 3 bases at V and 6 bases at J; junction bases unmatched: 7.

J is TRBJ2-7 and V is TRBV7-2; D might be TRBD1 (5 bases). The length of the CDR3 is 12 residues. Germline V CDR1 and CDR2: SGHTA, FQGNSA. The V gene lost 4 bases and the J gene lost 4 bases, with 8 bases spanning the gap. The CDR3 here is CASSSQGYEQYF. The CDR3 nucleotides are TGTGCCAGCAGCTCTCAGGGTTACGAGCAGTACTTC.